This T cell receptor (beta chain) was recovered during a study of blood T cell repertoires in COVID-19. Overall study: Sites in the United States, Italy and Spain provided acute and convalescent COVID-19 samples. PBMCs, B-cell-depleted T cells, or T cells provided the cDNA or gDNA that made up the material.

Original methodology: Cell counts per sample came from amplifying reference gene primers. Sequenced by immunoSEQ multiplex PCR; TCRdb stores in-frame clones only, minus some. Clonal size and the V and J genes are those of that table, whereas D and trimming came from the DNA. In the table there are more than 110,000 clones, approximately 78% of which are singletons. Participants were aged about 18 to 100 years from around 26 US areas. The CDR3 loop spans 13 amino acids. CDR1 and CDR2 from the germline V gene are LNHDA and SQIVND (reference sequence). Unmatched junction bases numbered 10, after V lost 5 bases and J lost 14 bases.

This chain links TRBV19 with TRBJ2-2, with 8 bases lining up with TRBD2. The specimen was PBMCs or T cells enriched from blood (not recorded which). This TCR came from a woman aged 45-60 years who had recovered from COVID-19. The CDR3 spells CASSSDSSGGLFF. As DNA, the CDR3 is TGTGCCAGTAGTTCGGACAGCAGCGGGGGCCTGTTTTTT.